The TCR beta chain described here comes from a study of cytomegalovirus exposure and HLA in healthy donors. Study summary: One earlier analysis, a look at roughly 180 million T cells, found around 110 million unique TCR beta sequences.

Per germline, CDR1 SGHTS and CDR2 YDEGEE. V was cut by 4 bases and J by 0 bases, with 16 bases left in between. This CDR3 is built from 17 residues. Study-level points and caveats: A few of the chains that were CMV-associated were confirmed in vitro to be specific for CMV antigens.

Of note for this clone: Its antigen is not known.

Primers included in the PCR were 60 Vbeta and 13 Jbeta primers. TCRdb's table, derived via immunoSEQ multiplex PCR, lists solely in-frame clones and lacks some. The sample holds about 140,000 clones; 82% are singletons and the top ten take roughly 9.9%. Donors sampled were nominally healthy, though unrecorded immune exposures were likely. Sample: PBMCs. The V gene is TRBV5-8, the J gene TRBJ1-4; TRBD1 is a possible D gene (6 bases). This receptor was identified in a woman aged 55-69 years in good health and CMV-seropositive. The chain's CDR3 is CASSGGQLLTTNEKLFF. The CDR3 coding sequence is TGTGCCAGCAGCGGTGGACAGCTACTTACAACTAATGAAAAACTGTTTTTT.